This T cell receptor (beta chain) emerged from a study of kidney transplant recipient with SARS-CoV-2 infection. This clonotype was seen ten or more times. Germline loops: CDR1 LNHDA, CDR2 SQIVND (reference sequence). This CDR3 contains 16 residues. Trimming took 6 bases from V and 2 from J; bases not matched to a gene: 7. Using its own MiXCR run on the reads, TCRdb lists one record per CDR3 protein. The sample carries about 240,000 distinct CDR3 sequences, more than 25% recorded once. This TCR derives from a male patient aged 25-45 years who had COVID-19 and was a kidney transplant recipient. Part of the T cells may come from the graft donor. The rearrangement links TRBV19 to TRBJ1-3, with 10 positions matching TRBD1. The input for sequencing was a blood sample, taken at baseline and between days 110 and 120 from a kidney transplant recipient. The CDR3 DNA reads TGTGCCAGTAGAACCGGGACAGGGGTAACTGGAAACACCATATATTTT. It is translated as CASRTGTGVTGNTIYF.